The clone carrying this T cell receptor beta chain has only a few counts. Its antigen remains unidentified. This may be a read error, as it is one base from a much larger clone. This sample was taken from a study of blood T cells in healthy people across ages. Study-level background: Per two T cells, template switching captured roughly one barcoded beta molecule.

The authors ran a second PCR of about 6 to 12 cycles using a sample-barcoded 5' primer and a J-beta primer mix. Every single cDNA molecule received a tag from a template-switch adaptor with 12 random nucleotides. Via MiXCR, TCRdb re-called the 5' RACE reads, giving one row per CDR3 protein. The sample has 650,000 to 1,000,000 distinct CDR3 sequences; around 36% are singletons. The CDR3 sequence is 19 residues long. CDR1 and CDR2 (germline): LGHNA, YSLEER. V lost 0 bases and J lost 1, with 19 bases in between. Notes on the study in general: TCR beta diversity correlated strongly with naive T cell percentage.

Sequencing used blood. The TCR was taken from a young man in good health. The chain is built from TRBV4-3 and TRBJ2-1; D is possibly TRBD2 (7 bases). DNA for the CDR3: TGCGCCAGCAGCCAAGAAGGGGGGGTGAAGATTGTGTCCTACAATGAGCAGTTCTTC. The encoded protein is CASSQEGGVKIVSYNEQFF.